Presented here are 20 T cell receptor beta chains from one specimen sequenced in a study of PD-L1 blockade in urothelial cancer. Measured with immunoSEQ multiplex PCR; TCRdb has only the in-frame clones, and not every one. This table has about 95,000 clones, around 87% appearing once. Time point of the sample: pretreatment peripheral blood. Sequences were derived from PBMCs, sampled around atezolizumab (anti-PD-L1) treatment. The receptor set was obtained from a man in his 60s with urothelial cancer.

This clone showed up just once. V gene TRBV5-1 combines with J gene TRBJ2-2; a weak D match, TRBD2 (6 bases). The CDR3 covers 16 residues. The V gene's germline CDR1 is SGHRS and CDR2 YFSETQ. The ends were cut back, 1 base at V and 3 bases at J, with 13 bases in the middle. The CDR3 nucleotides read TGCGCCAGCAGCTTGACGGGGGAGACGTACACCGGGGAGCTGTTTTTT. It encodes CASSLTGETYTGELFF.

CDR3 in amino acids: CASHKIGQGLYQPQHF. CDR3 sequence (DNA): TGTGCCAGCCACAAAATCGGACAGGGGCTCTATCAGCCCCAGCATTTT. This rearrangement joins TRBV28 to TRBJ1-5; 9 bases line up with TRBD1. Germline V gene lookup returns CDR1 MDHEN and CDR2 SYDVKM. Losses at the gene ends were 8 bases for V and 5 bases for J; bases not matched to a gene: 13. This CDR3 has 16 amino acids.

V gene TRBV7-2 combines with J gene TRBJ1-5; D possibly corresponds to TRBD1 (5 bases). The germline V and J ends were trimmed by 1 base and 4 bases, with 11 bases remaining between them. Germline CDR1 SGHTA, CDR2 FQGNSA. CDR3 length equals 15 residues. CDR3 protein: CASSLVVGVNQPQHF. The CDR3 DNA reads TGTGCCAGCAGCTTAGTCGTAGGGGTGAATCAGCCCCAGCATTTT.

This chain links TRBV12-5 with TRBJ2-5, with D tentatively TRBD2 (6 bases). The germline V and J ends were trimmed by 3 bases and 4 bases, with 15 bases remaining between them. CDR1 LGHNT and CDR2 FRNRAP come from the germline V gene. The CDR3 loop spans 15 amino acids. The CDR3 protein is CASGFRDFGGETQYF. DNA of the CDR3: TGTGCTAGTGGTTTCCGGGACTTTGGCGGAGAGACCCAGTACTTC.

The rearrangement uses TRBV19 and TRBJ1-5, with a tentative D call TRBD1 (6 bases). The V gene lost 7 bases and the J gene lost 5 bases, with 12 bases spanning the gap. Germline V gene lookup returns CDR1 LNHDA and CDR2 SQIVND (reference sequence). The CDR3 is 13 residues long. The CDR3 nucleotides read TGTGCCAGTATTGACAGGCCCGATCAGCCCCAGCATTTT. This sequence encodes CASIDRPDQPQHF. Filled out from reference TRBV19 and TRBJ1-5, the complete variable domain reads DGGITQSPKYLFRKEGQNVTLSCEQNLNHDAMYWYRQDPGQGLRLIYYSQIVNDFQKGDIAEGYSVSREKKESFPLTVTSAQKNPTAFYLCASIDRPDQPQHFGDGTRLSIL.

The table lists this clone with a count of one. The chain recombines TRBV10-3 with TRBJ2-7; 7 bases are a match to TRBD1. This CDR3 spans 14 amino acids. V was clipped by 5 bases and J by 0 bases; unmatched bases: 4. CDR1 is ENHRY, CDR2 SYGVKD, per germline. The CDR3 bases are TGTGCCATCAGTCCTGGGACAGCCTCCTACGAGCAGTACTTC. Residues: CAISPGTASYEQYF.

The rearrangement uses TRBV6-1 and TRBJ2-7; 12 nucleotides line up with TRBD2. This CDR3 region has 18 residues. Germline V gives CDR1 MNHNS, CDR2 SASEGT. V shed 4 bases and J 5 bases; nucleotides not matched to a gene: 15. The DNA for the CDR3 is TGTGCCAGCAGTGGGGGCCGTGGGCTAGCGGGAGGGCTCGACGAGCAGTACTTC. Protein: CASSGGRGLAGGLDEQYF.

CDR3 region: CASSLPGEGVDTQYF. DNA of the CDR3: TGTGCCAGCAGCTTACCTGGGGAGGGAGTCGATACGCAGTATTTT. The V call is TRBV7-2, the J call TRBJ2-3; 7 positions match TRBD2. V trimming: 2 bases; J trimming: 6 bases; junction bases outside the gene matches: 8. Germline V lookup: CDR1 SGHTA, CDR2 FQGNSA. The CDR3 consists of 15 residues.

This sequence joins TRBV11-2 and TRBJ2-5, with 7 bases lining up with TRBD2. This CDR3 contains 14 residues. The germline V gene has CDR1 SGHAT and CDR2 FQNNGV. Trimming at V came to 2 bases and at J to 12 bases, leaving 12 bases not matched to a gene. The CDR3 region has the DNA TGTGCCAGCAGCTTATCCCCAGGGCTAGCGGAAAAGTACTTC. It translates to CASSLSPGLAEKYF.

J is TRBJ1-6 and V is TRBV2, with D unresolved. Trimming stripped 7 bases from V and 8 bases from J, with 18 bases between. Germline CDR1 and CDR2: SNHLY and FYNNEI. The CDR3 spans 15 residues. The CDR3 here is CASNVGRGTDSPLHF. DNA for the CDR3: TGTGCCAGCAACGTTGGACGGGGAACGGATTCACCCCTCCACTTT.

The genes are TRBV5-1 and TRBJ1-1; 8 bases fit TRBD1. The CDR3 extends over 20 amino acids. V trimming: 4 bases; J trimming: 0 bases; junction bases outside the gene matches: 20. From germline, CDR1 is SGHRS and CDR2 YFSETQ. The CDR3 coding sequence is TGCGCCAGCAGCCCGCAGGGGGCTAGAAGCCCCATTAAAATGAACACTGAAGCTTTCTTT. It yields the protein CASSPQGARSPIKMNTEAFF.

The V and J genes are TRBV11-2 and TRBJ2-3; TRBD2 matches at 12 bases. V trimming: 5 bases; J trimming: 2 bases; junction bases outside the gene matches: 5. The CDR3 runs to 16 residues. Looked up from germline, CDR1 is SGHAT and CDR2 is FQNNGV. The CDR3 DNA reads TGTGCCAGCAGCCGCCGGACTAGCGGGGCCACAGATACGCAGTATTTT. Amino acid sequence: CASSRRTSGATDTQYF.

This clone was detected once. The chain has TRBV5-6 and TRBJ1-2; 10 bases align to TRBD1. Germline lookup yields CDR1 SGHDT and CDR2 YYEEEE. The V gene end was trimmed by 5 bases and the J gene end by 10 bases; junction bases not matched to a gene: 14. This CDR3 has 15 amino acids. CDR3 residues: CASRIGTGDNTHYTF. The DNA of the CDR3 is TGTGCCAGCAGAATTGGGACAGGGGATAACACCCACTACACCTTC.

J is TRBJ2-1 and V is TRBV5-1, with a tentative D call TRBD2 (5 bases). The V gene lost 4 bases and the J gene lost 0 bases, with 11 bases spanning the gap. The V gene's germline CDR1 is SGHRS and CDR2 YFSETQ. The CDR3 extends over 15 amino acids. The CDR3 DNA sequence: TGCGCCAGCAGCGCTCTCGGGGACTCCTACAATGAGCAGTTCTTC. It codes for CASSALGDSYNEQFF. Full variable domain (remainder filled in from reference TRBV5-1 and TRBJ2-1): KAGVTQTPRYLIKTRGQQVTLSCSPISGHRSVSWYQQTPGQGLQFLFEYFSETQRNKGNFPGRFSGRQFSNSRSEMNVSTLELGDSALYLCASSALGDSYNEQFFGPGTRLTVL.

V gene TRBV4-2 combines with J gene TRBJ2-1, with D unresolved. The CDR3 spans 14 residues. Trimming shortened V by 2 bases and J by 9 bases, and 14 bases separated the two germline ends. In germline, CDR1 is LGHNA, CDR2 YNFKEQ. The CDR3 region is CASSQSSNVVEQFF. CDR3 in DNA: TGTGCCAGCAGCCAATCCTCTAACGTGGTTGAGCAGTTCTTC.

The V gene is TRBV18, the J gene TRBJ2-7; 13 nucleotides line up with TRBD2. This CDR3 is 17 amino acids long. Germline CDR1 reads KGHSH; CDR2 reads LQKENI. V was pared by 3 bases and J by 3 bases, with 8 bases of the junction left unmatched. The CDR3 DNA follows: TGTGCCAGCTCACCGTATACTAGCGGGGGGGCCGACTACGAGCAGTACTTC. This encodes CASSPYTSGGADYEQYF.

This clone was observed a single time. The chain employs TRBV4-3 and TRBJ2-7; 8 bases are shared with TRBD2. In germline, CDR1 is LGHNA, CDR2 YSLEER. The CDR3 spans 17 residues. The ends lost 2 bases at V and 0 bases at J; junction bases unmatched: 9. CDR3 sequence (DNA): TGCGCCAGCAGCCAATCCTCGGGGGGGAGGGCCTCCTACGAGCAGTACTTC. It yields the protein CASSQSSGGRASYEQYF.

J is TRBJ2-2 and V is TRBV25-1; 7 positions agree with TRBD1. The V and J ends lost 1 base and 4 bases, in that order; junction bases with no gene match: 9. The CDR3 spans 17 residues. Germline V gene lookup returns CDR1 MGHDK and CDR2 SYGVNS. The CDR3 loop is CASSESSRDSSTGELFF. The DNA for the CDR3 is TGTGCCAGCAGTGAATCGAGCCGGGACAGCTCCACCGGGGAGCTGTTTTTT.

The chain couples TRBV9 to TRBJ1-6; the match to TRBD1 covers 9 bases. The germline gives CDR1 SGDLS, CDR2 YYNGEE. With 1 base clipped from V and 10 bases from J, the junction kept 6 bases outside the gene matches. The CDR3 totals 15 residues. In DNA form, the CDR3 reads TGTGCCAGCAGCGTAATGGGACAGGGAGAATCACCCCTCCACTTT. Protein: CASSVMGQGESPLHF.

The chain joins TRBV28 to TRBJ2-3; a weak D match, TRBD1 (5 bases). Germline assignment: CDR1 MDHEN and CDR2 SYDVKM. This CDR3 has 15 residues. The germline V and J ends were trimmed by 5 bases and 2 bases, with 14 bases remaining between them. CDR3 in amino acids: CASSTQGFNTDTQYF. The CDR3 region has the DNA TGTGCCAGCAGTACCCAGGGATTTAACACAGATACGCAGTATTTT.